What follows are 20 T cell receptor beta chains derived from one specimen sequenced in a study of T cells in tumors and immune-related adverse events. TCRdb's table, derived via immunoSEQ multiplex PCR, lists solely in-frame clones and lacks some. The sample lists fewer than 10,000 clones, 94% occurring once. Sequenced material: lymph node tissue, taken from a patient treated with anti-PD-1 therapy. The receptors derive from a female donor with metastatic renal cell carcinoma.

The CDR3 region has the DNA TGTGCCATCAGTGTGCTTGGGGGATTTGGAGAGACCCAGTACTTC. Protein product: CAISVLGGFGETQYF. The chain employs TRBV10-3 and TRBJ2-5; the D gene could be TRBD1 or TRBD2 (5 bases each). The germline V gene has CDR1 ENHRY and CDR2 SYGVKD. This CDR3 region has 15 residues. The ends were cut back, 4 bases at V and 4 bases at J, with 16 bases in the middle.

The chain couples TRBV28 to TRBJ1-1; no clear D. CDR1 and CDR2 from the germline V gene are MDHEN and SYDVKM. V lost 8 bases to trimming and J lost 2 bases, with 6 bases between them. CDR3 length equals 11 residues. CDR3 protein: CASRLNTEAFF. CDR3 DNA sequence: TGTGCCAGCCGTCTAAACACTGAAGCTTTCTTT.

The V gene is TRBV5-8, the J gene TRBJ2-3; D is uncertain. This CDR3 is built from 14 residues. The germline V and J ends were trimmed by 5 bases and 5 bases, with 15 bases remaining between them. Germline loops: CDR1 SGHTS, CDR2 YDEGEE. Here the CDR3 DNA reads TGTGCCAGCAGGCCGATCCCGCGTGAAGATACGCAGTATTTT. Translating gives CASRPIPREDTQYF.

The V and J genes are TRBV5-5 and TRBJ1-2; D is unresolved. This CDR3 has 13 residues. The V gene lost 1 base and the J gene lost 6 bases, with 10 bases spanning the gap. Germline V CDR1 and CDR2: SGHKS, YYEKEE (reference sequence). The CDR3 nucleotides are TGTGCCAGCAGCTTGACATACGGGGATGGCTACACCTTC. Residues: CASSLTYGDGYTF.

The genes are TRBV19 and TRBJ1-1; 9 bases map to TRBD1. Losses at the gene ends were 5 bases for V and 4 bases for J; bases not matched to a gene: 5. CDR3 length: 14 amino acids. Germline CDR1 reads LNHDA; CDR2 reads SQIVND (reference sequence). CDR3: CASSWTGAGTEAFF. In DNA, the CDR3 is TGTGCCAGTAGTTGGACAGGGGCCGGCACTGAAGCTTTCTTT.

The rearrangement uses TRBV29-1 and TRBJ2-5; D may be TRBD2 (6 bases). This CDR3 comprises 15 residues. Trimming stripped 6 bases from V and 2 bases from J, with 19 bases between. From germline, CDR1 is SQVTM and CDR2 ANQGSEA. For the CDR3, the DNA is TGCAGCGTACGAACACAGGAGGGGTTTCAAGAGACCCAGTACTTC. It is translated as CSVRTQEGFQETQYF. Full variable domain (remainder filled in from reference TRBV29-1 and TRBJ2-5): SAVISQKPSRDICQRGTSLTIQCQVDSQVTMMFWYRQQPGQSLTLIATANQGSEATYESGFVIDKFPISRPNLTFSTLTVSNMSPEDSSIYLCSVRTQEGFQETQYFGPGTRLLVL.

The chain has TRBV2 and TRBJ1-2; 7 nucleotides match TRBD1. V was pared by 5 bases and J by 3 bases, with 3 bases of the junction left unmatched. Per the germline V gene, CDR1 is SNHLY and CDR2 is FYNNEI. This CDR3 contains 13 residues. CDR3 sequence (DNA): TGTGCCAGCAGTCCCCAGGGGGACTATGGCTACACCTTC. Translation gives CASSPQGDYGYTF.

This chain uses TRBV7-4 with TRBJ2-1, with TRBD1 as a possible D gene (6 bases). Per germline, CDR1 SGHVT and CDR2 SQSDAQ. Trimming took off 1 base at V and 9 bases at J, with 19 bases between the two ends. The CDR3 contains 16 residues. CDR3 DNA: TGTGCCAGCAGCTTAGATCCCCCTGCAGGGGCTTTTGAGCAGTTCTTC. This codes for CASSLDPPAGAFEQFF.

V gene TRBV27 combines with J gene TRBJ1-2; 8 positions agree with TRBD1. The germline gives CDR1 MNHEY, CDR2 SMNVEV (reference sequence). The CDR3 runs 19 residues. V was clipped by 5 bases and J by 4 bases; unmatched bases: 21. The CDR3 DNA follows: TGTGCCAGCAGTGACCGCCTCGGACAGGGTAGTCTGGAACGCTATGGCTACACCTTC. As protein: CASSDRLGQGSLERYGYTF.

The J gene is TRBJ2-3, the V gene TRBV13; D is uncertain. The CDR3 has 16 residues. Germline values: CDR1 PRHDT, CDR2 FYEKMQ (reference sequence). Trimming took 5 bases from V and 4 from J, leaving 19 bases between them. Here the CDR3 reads CASSTPGRYVADTQYF. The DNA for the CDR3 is TGTGCCAGCAGCACCCCCGGACGCTATGTGGCAGATACGCAGTATTTT.

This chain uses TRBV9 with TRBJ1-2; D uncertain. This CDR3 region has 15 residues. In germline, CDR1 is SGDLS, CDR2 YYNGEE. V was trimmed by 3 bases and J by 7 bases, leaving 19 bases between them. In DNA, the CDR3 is TGTGCCAGCAGCGGGATAGGCGGGCCCTCGGGTGGCTACACCTTC. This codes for CASSGIGGPSGGYTF. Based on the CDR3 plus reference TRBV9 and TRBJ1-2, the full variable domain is DSGVTQTPKHLITATGQRVTLRCSPRSGDLSVYWYQQSLDQGLQFLIQYYNGEERAKGNILERFSAQQFPDLHSELNLSSLELGDSALYFCASSGIGGPSGGYTFGSGTRLTVV.

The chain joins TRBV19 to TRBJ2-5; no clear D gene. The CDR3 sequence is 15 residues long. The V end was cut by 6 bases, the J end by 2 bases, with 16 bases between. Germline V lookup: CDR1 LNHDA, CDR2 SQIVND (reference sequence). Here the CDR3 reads CASSTTPTHQETQYF. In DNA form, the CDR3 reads TGTGCCAGTAGCACCACCCCGACACATCAAGAGACCCAGTACTTC.

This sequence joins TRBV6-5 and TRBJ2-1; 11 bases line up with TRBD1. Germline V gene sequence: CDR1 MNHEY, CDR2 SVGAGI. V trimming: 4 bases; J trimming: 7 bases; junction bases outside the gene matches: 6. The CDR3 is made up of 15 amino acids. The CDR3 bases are TGTGCCAGCAGTTCCGCGGGGACAGGGGGGAATGAGCAGTTCTTC. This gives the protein CASSSAGTGGNEQFF.

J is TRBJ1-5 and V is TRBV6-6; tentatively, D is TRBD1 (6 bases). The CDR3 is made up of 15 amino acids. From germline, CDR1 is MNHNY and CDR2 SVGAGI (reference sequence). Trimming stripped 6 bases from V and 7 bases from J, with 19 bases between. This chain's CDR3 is CASSPKGGRGQPQHF. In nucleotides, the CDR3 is TGTGCCAGCAGCCCAAAGGGGGGTCGGGGACAGCCCCAGCATTTT.

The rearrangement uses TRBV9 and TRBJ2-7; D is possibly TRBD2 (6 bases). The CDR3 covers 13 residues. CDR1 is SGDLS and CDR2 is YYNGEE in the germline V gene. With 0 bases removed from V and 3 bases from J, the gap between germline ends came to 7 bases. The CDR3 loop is CASSVGGDYEQYF. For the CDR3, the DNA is TGTGCCAGCAGCGTAGGGGGGGACTACGAGCAGTACTTC. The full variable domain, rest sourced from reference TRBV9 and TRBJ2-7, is DSGVTQTPKHLITATGQRVTLRCSPRSGDLSVYWYQQSLDQGLQFLIQYYNGEERAKGNILERFSAQQFPDLHSELNLSSLELGDSALYFCASSVGGDYEQYFGPGTRLTVT.

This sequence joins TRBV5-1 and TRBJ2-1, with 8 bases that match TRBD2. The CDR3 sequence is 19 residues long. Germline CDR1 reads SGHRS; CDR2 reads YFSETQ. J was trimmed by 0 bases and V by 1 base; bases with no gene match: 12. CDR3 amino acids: CASSLKLAVLLSSYNEQFF. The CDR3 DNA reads TGCGCCAGCAGCTTGAAACTAGCGGTCCTCCTAAGCTCCTACAATGAGCAGTTCTTC.

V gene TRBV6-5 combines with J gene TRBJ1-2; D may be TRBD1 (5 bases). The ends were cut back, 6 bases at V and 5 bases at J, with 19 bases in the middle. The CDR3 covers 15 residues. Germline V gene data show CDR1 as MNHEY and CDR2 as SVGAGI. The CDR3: CASSRGTDVGYGYTF. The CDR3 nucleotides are TGTGCCAGCAGCCGAGGGACGGACGTCGGGTATGGCTACACCTTC.

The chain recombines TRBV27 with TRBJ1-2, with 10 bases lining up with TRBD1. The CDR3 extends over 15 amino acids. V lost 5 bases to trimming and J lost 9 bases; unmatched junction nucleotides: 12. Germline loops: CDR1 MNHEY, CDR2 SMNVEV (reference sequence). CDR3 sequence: CASSPDRGRGGSYTF. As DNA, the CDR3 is TGTGCCAGCAGTCCCGACAGGGGGCGCGGGGGAAGCTACACCTTC.

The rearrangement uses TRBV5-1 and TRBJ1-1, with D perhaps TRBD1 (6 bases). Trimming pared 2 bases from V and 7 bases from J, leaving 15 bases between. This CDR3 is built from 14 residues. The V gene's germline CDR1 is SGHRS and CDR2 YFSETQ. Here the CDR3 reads CASSFKGGEVEAFF. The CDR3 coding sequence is TGCGCCAGCAGCTTCAAGGGGGGCGAAGTTGAAGCTTTCTTT. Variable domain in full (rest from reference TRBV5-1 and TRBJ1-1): KAGVTQTPRYLIKTRGQQVTLSCSPISGHRSVSWYQQTPGQGLQFLFEYFSETQRNKGNFPGRFSGRQFSNSRSEMNVSTLELGDSALYLCASSFKGGEVEAFFGQGTRLTVV.

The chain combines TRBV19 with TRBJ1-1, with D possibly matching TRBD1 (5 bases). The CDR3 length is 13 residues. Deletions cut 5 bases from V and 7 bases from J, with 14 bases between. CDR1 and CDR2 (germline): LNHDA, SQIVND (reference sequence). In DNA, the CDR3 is TGTGCCAGTAGTTTCCGGGGGGGTCTTGAAGCTTTCTTT. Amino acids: CASSFRGGLEAFF. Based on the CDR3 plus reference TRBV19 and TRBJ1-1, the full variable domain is DGGITQSPKYLFRKEGQNVTLSCEQNLNHDAMYWYRQDPGQGLRLIYYSQIVNDFQKGDIAEGYSVSREKKESFPLTVTSAQKNPTAFYLCASSFRGGLEAFFGQGTRLTVV.